A single sample gave rise to the 22 T cell receptor beta chains below, sequenced in a study of neurological immune-mediated disorders. TCRdb re-called the 5' RACE reads through MiXCR, storing one row per CDR3 protein. The repertoire holds about 40,000 distinct CDR3 sequences, 2% to 3% seen once, with about 2.4% in the top ten. Sequencing was done on a sample of PBMCs. The receptors derive from a man over 45 with multiple sclerosis.

This clonotype was seen repeatedly, ten times or more. The chain uses TRBV2 and TRBJ1-1, with D possibly TRBD1 on 5 matching bases. The V and J ends lost 9 bases and 0 bases respectively, with 14 bases between them. The CDR3 runs to 14 residues. The germline gives CDR1 SNHLY, CDR2 FYNNEI. The CDR3 sequence is CASPRESLNTEAFF. CDR3 nucleotide sequence: TGTGCCAGTCCCAGGGAATCTTTGAACACTGAAGCTTTCTTT. Complete variable domain (other parts from reference TRBV2 and TRBJ1-1): EPEVTQTPSHQVTQMGQEVILRCVPISNHLYFYWYRQILGQKVEFLVSFYNNEISEKSEIFDDQFSVERPDGSNFTLKIRSTKLEDSAMYFCASPRESLNTEAFFGQGTRLTVV.

Note on this clonotype: A much larger clone lies one base from this, so it may be a read error. The chain is built from TRBV7-6 and TRBJ2-5; D is uncertain. Trimming removed 1 base at V and 5 bases at J, with 8 bases between. The germline gives CDR1 SGHVS, CDR2 FNYEAQ. The CDR3 is made up of 13 amino acids. Here the CDR3 DNA reads TGTGCCAGCAGCTTAGGTAACACGGAGACCCAGTACTTC. This translates into CASSLGNTETQYF.

This clonotype was observed at least ten times. This chain connects TRBV12-3 or TRBV12-4 to TRBJ1-1; TRBD1 is a possible D gene (5 bases). The CDR3 is 16 amino acids. Trimming left V 7 bases short and J 1 base short, with 19 bases between. The CDR3 nucleotides are TGTGCCAGCACCGCGGGGGTGGGGGTTGGGAACACTGAAGCTTTCTTT. As protein: CASTAGVGVGNTEAFF.

In the case of this clonotype: Since no conserved phenylalanine or tryptophan closes the CDR3, a read error is the likely cause. The chain joins TRBV5-6 to TRBJ2-5, with 7 bases lining up with TRBD2. Looked up from germline, CDR1 is SGHDT and CDR2 is YYEEEE. Trimming cost V 5 bases and J 5 bases; bases outside gene matches: 9. The length of the CDR3 is 14 residues. In DNA form, the CDR3 reads TGTGCCAGCAGACAAGCGGGGCCCCGGGAGACCCAGTACATC. Protein product: CASRQAGPRETQYI.

This clonotype was recorded at least ten times. The J gene is TRBJ1-2, the V gene TRBV20-1, with 9 bases that match TRBD1. Germline V gene data show CDR1 as DFQATT and CDR2 as SNEGSKA (reference sequence). V was clipped by 5 bases and J by 3 bases; unmatched bases: 4. The CDR3 has 13 residues. The CDR3 region has the DNA TGCAGTGCTGGCGGGACAGGGTACTATGGCTACACCTTC. Amino acid sequence: CSAGGTGYYGYTF.

This clonotype was recorded many times. The CDR3 here is CASSPGQGGNTEAFF. In DNA form, the CDR3 reads TGTGCCAGCAGTCCCGGACAGGGGGGTAACACTGAAGCTTTCTTT. The genes are TRBV12-3 or TRBV12-4 and TRBJ1-1; 10 nucleotides line up with TRBD1. V trimming: 5 bases; J trimming: 2 bases; junction bases outside the gene matches: 5. The CDR3 consists of 15 residues.

There are a few counts of this clonotype. A much larger clone lies one base from this, so it may be a read error. The chain carries TRBV5-1 and TRBJ2-7; D is perhaps TRBD2 (6 bases). Germline values: CDR1 SGHRS, CDR2 YFSETQ. Trimming pared 1 base from V and 5 bases from J, leaving 16 bases between. The CDR3 is made up of 15 amino acids. The CDR3 bases are TGCGCCAGCAGCTTGCGGGGGTTAGGCGGGGACGAGCAGTACTTC. This translates into CASSLRGLGGDEQYF.

This clonotype was found many times. This sequence joins TRBV27 and TRBJ1-2; no definite D call. V lost 3 bases and J 2 bases, leaving 7 bases between the germline ends. The CDR3 extends over 13 amino acids. Germline loops: CDR1 MNHEY, CDR2 SMNVEV (reference sequence). The CDR3 region has the DNA TGTGCCAGCAGTTTTCGTCTCAACTATGGCTACACCTTC. Its protein product is CASSFRLNYGYTF.

This clonotype was counted many times. The chain employs TRBV7-8 and TRBJ2-1; D not certain. CDR3 length equals 16 residues. V dropped 2 bases and J dropped 1 base, with 12 bases sitting between them. The V gene's germline CDR1 is SGHVS and CDR2 FQNEAQ. The chain's CDR3 is CASSLSSSGSYNEQFF. In nucleotides, the CDR3 is TGTGCCAGCAGCTTATCCTCAAGTGGGTCCTACAATGAGCAGTTCTTC.

Ten or more counts support this clonotype. This sequence joins TRBV7-9 and TRBJ1-5; TRBD1 might be the D (5 bases). This CDR3 contains 14 residues. V lost 10 bases and J lost 0, with 13 bases in between. The germline gives CDR1 SEHNR, CDR2 FQNEAQ (reference sequence). The CDR3 sequence: CANLGRVSNQPQHF. For the CDR3, the DNA is TGTGCCAACCTCGGCAGGGTTAGCAATCAGCCCCAGCATTTT.

This clonotype showed up many times. The chain links TRBV9 to TRBJ2-5, with 7 bases lining up with TRBD2. This CDR3 is 15 amino acids long. V gave up 0 bases and J gave up 2 bases; unmatched junction bases: 4. Looked up from germline, CDR1 is SGDLS and CDR2 is YYNGEE. As DNA, the CDR3 is TGTGCCAGCAGCGTAGGGGGGAGGGAGCAAGAGACCCAGTACTTC. As protein: CASSVGGREQETQYF.

This clonotype was picked up many times. This rearrangement joins TRBV6-6 to TRBJ1-6; D not certain. V was clipped by 2 bases and J by 7 bases, with 9 bases between them. The length of the CDR3 is 14 residues. Per germline, CDR1 MNHNY and CDR2 SVGAGI (reference sequence). The CDR3 sequence is CASSYGERNSPLHF. CDR3 DNA: TGTGCCAGCAGTTACGGAGAGAGGAATTCACCCCTCCACTTT.

This clonotype was observed many times. The chain is built from TRBV29-1 and TRBJ1-1, with no clear D. The CDR3 is 15 residues long. In germline, CDR1 is SQVTM, CDR2 ANQGSEA. V was pared by 4 bases and J by 1 base, with 16 bases between. Here the CDR3 DNA reads TGCAGCGTTGCCCCCCGTCCCGGGCCGAACACTGAAGCTTTCTTT. The encoded protein is CSVAPRPGPNTEAFF.

This clonotype was seen ten or more times. The chain is built from TRBV7-9 and TRBJ2-3; D is perhaps TRBD2 (6 bases). CDR3 size: 15 residues. Germline V CDR1 and CDR2: SEHNR, FQNEAQ (reference sequence). With 2 bases removed from V and 4 bases from J, the gap between germline ends came to 13 bases. In DNA, the CDR3 is TGTGCCAGCAGCTTATTTGGTGGGGAGGCAGATACGCAGTATTTT. It encodes CASSLFGGEADTQYF.

This clonotype has ten or more counts. This chain connects TRBV18 to TRBJ1-1; D unresolved. The CDR3 spans 14 residues. The germline V gene has CDR1 KGHSH and CDR2 LQKENI. V was trimmed by 1 base and J by 4 bases, leaving 10 bases between them. The CDR3 loop reads CASSPRKGLTEAFF. CDR3 coding DNA: TGTGCCAGCTCACCACGGAAAGGGCTCACTGAAGCTTTCTTT.

This clonotype was counted ten times or more. The chain links TRBV7-6 to TRBJ1-1, with 7 bases fitting TRBD1. This CDR3 region has 14 residues. The J segment lost 0 bases and the V segment lost 5 bases, leaving 3 bases of the junction unmatched. Germline CDR1 reads SGHVS; CDR2 reads FNYEAQ. The CDR3 DNA follows: TGTGCCAGCAGCCGGGACAGATTGAACACTGAAGCTTTCTTT. Protein: CASSRDRLNTEAFF.

This clonotype has ten or more counts. One junction end does not reproduce the germline sequence, and a read error may be involved. V usage is TRBV28 and J usage is TRBJ1-6; D gene ambiguous. The CDR3 extends over 15 amino acids. CDR1 and CDR2 (germline): MDHEN, SYDVKM. This CDR3 is CASSLVLGVNSPLNF. The DNA of the CDR3 is TGTGCCAGCAGTTTGGTCTTAGGAGTTAATTCACCCCTCAACTTT.

In this sample, this clonotype turned up many times. This chain connects TRBV20-1 to TRBJ2-7; D perhaps matches TRBD1 (6 bases). The germline V gene encodes CDR1 DFQATT and CDR2 SNEGSKA (reference sequence). Trimming pared 5 bases from V and 2 bases from J, leaving 13 bases between. This CDR3 is 13 amino acids long. The CDR3 loop is CSAAYTGTYEQYF. CDR3 bases: TGCAGTGCTGCCTATACAGGGACCTACGAGCAGTACTTC.

This clonotype was observed a few times. The rearrangement joins TRBV7-2 to TRBJ2-5, with D hard to call. This CDR3 is 17 amino acids long. V lost 4 bases and J lost 4, with 22 bases in between. Germline CDR1 SGHTA, CDR2 FQGNSA. CDR3 nucleotides: TGTGCCAGCAGCTATGATCCCCCCAGGTCGGGTACAGAGACCCAGTACTTC. Protein: CASSYDPPRSGTETQYF.

This clonotype was seen repeatedly, ten times or more. V gene TRBV10-3 combines with J gene TRBJ1-5; D gene uncertain. Trimming left V 0 bases short and J 7 bases short, with 7 bases between. Germline V gene lookup returns CDR1 ENHRY and CDR2 SYGVKD. The length of the CDR3 is 13 residues. This CDR3 reads CAISESLSQPQHF. The CDR3 DNA reads TGTGCCATCAGTGAGTCGTTAAGCCAGCCCCAGCATTTT.

The sample holds many counts of this clonotype. The rearrangement links TRBV5-1 to TRBJ1-5; D gene unclear. Looked up from germline, CDR1 is SGHRS and CDR2 is YFSETQ. V gave up 0 bases and J gave up 2 bases, with 9 bases separating them. The CDR3 has 15 residues. CDR3 bases: TGCGCCAGCAGCTTGGGTGGCACAGGCAATCAGCCCCAGCATTTT. This translates into CASSLGGTGNQPQHF.

This clonotype has a count of ten or more. This chain connects TRBV28 to TRBJ1-6, with 8 bases aligning to TRBD1. The CDR3 loop spans 14 amino acids. The junction had 3 bases not matched to a gene; V was cut back by 4 bases and J by 7 bases. The germline gives CDR1 MDHEN, CDR2 SYDVKM. This CDR3 reads CASSSQGANSPLHF. The CDR3 bases are TGTGCCAGCAGTTCCCAGGGGGCCAATTCACCCCTCCACTTT. The full variable domain, in which reference TRBV28 and TRBJ1-6 provide the parts outside the CDR3, is DVKVTQSSRYLVKRTGEKVFLECVQDMDHENMFWYRQDPGLGLRLIYFSYDVKMKEKGDIPEGYSVSREKKERFSLILESASTNQTSMYLCASSSQGANSPLHFGNGTRLTVT.